This T cell receptor (beta chain) was recorded in a study of OX40 agonist ivuxolimab in advanced cancers. Study-level information: Eligibility admitted prior anti-PD-1, anti-PD-L1 or anti-CTLA-4 therapy; around 42% had some.

Blood specimens came from baseline, cycle 4 day 1, and cycle 7 day 1. CDR3 size: 13 residues. With 4 bases removed from V and 0 bases from J, the gap between germline ends came to 7 bases. The germline V gene encodes CDR1 LGHNA and CDR2 YSLEER. Data came from immunoSEQ multiplex PCR; TCRdb stores just in-frame clones and leaves some out. The sample contains more than 100,000 clones, just over 90% of which appear only once. The specimen was CD4+ or CD8+ T cells sorted from blood, collected in a trial of the OX40 agonist ivuxolimab. V gene TRBV4-3 combines with J gene TRBJ2-7; D is ambiguous. The TCR comes from an adult with an advanced solid tumor such as melanoma, head and neck, liver or kidney cancer. DNA of the CDR3: TGCGCCAGCAGCCCAAGGCCCTCCTACGAGCAGTACTTC. Translated, it gives CASSPRPSYEQYF.